This paragraph reports one T cell receptor (beta chain). Its recognized antigen is unknown. Base qualities are not provided; no much larger clone lies one nucleotide away. The CDR3, from cysteine to phenylalanine, totals 14 residues. The kept DNA is CDR3 alone, 42 bases in frame from the first base. Relative to germline, V is 2 bases shorter and J is 8 bases shorter, with 13 bases between their ends. For CDR1 and CDR2, the germline V gene lists KGHSH and LQKENI. This sample was taken from a study of blood T cell repertoires in COVID-19 (dated by TCRdb to 2020 to 2022). For the study in its entirety: Samples from collaborators originated in the United States, Italy and Spain and spanned both the acute and convalescent phases of COVID-19. The samples were drawn from two sources: the first 160 participants of the ongoing ImmuneRACE study, and fewer than 1,500 subjects contributed by 6 global collaborators. The dataset comprised deeply sampled blood TCRbeta repertoires from subjects exposed to, actively infected with, or recovered from COVID-19. The repertoires were released in a freely available public database meant as a resource for research on the immune response to SARS-CoV-2. Where available, HLA class I and class II types were taken from metadata supplied by the sample provider and were not determined by assay-based typing. The material from the prospective study consisted of cDNA or gDNA derived from T cells, B-cell-depleted T cells, or PBMCs. Nearly every sample came with metadata listing a de-identified subject ID, COVID-19 status, age in years and sex. Overall results and qualifications from the work: The amount of clinical and demographic metadata varied by source and participant and was provided uncurated.

TCRbeta CDR3 regions were amplified from genomic DNA by means of the immunoSEQ Assay, a bias-controlled multiplex PCR. For the original study's pipeline: Nucleated cell counts per sample were estimated from amplification of reference gene primers within the assay. To quantify the absolute abundance of each unique TCRbeta CDR3 rearrangement, sequence reads were collapsed and filtered. Productive Simpson clonality was computed per sample as the square root of Simpson's diversity index over productive rearrangements. This is the immuneACCESS table as TCRdb keeps it, with only in-frame sequences that have V and J called. A part of the clones is gone; compared with another copy, unresolved V genes explain less than half, and the rest is unexplained. V and J calls and clone size are copied from that table; D and trimming were computed from the DNA. Here the sample has about 670,000 clones; just under 90% occur a single time. Approximately 0.25% of the sample is taken by the ten largest.

Whole blood was collected in K2EDTA tubes by collaborating institutions according to the institutions' own protocols. Collaborator samples were shipped for TCRbeta analysis as frozen whole blood, isolated PBMCs, or DNA extracted from either sample type. The sample comprised peripheral blood. The TCR was taken from a woman between 18 and 30 years old with acute or convalescent COVID-19. This sequence uses TRBV18 and TRBJ2-1; a tentative D match to TRBD2 spans 6 bases. The DNA is as follows: TGTGCCAGCTCACCAGGGGAGGTCAGGCATGAGCAGTTCTTC. Its protein reads: CASSPGEVRHEQFF.